These 13 T cell receptor beta chains came from one sample sequenced in a study of tumour-infiltrating T cells in Burkitt lymphoma. Here immunoSEQ multiplex PCR was the method, and the copy in TCRdb shows in-frame clones only, minus some. Of approximately 46,000 clones detected, approximately 31% appear once; the ten largest clones hold 2.9%. Sequencing used tumor tissue. Source of these receptors: a human donor with Burkitt lymphoma.

The V call is TRBV12-5, the J call TRBJ2-1; D is unclear. The length of the CDR3 is 12 residues. Deletions cut 3 bases from V and 9 bases from J, with 9 bases between. Germline lookup yields CDR1 LGHNT and CDR2 FRNRAP. CDR3 amino acids: CASGLQGFEQFF. CDR3 bases: TGTGCTAGTGGTTTACAAGGGTTTGAGCAGTTCTTC. Using reference TRBV12-5 and TRBJ2-1 for the parts outside the CDR3, the full variable domain is DARVTQTPRHKVTEMGQEVTMRCQPILGHNTVFWYRQTMMQGLELLAYFRNRAPLDDSGMPKDRFSAEMPDATLATLKIQPSEPRDSAVYFCASGLQGFEQFFGPGTRLTVL.

J is TRBJ2-1 and V is TRBV5-1; perhaps TRBD1 as D (7 bases). The V gene lost 0 bases and the J gene lost 10 bases, with 11 bases spanning the gap. The CDR3 length is 13 residues. Germline CDR1 reads SGHRS; CDR2 reads YFSETQ. The CDR3 DNA reads as TGCGCCAGCAGCTTGGGACAGGGAGGCGAGCAGTTCTTC. Its translation is CASSLGQGGEQFF.

V is TRBV5-5 and J is TRBJ1-5; 8 bases match TRBD1. The CDR3 extends over 14 amino acids. V was pared by 2 bases and J by 8 bases, with 6 bases of the junction left unmatched. CDR1 SGHKS and CDR2 YYEKEE come from the germline V gene (reference sequence). In DNA, the CDR3 is TGTGCCAGCAGCTTAGGACAGGGCGTGAAGCCCCAGCATTTT. Translating it yields CASSLGQGVKPQHF.

V and J are TRBV4-2 and TRBJ2-2; 7 bases map to TRBD1. From germline, CDR1 is LGHNA and CDR2 YNFKEQ. CDR3 length equals 18 residues. J was trimmed by 4 bases and V by 0 bases; bases with no gene match: 11. The CDR3 spells CASSQDLVRGRSTGELFF. The CDR3, as DNA: TGTGCCAGCAGCCAAGATTTAGTGAGGGGGCGAAGCACCGGGGAGCTGTTTTTT.

In this sample, this clone turned up a few times. The CDR3 sequence is CASSQGGAAGETQYF. The CDR3 nucleotides are TGCGCCAGCAGCCAGGGGGGGGCCGCCGGAGAGACCCAGTACTTC. The chain is built from TRBV4-1 and TRBJ2-5; D possibly corresponds to TRBD2 (7 bases). The CDR3 consists of 15 residues. V was cut by 3 bases and J by 4 bases, with 15 bases left in between. The germline V gene encodes CDR1 MGHRA and CDR2 YSYEKL.

The chain is built from TRBV5-4 and TRBJ2-7, with D perhaps matching TRBD2 (6 bases). CDR1 and CDR2 from the germline V gene are SGHNT and YYREEE (reference sequence). The V end was cut by 4 bases, the J end by 6 bases, with 11 bases between. The CDR3 length is 12 residues. The CDR3 nucleotides read TGTGCCAGCAGCGCGGCCGGGGGCGAGCAGTACTTC. Its translation: CASSAAGGEQYF.

CDR3 DNA: TGTGCCAGCAGTTGGACAGGGAGGGAAAAACTGTTTTTT. It translates to CASSWTGREKLFF. This rearrangement joins TRBV28 to TRBJ1-4; 8 bases are shared with TRBD1. The CDR3 extends over 13 amino acids. V dropped 4 bases and J dropped 8; count of bases not matched to a gene: 3. Germline loops: CDR1 MDHEN, CDR2 SYDVKM.

Only a few counts were recorded for this clone. The rearrangement uses TRBV6-5 and TRBJ1-1; D gene uncertain. This CDR3 spans 13 amino acids. Germline CDR1 and CDR2: MNHEY and SVGAGI. V gave up 2 bases and J gave up 1 base, with 5 bases separating them. This CDR3 reads CASSYGQNTEAFF. The DNA for the CDR3 is TGTGCCAGCAGTTACGGTCAGAACACTGAAGCTTTCTTT.

This chain connects TRBV10-2 to TRBJ2-2; 14 bases align to TRBD2. This CDR3 contains 16 residues. V was pared by 6 bases and J by 10 bases, with 10 bases of the junction left unmatched. Per germline, CDR1 WSHSY and CDR2 SAAADI. The CDR3 sequence: CASSGLAGGGIKELFF. CDR3 nucleotides: TGCGCCAGCAGCGGACTAGCGGGGGGCGGGATTAAGGAGCTGTTTTTT.

This clone has more than one count but fewer than ten. The CDR3 nucleotides read TGTGCCAGCAGTTACGGGCAGGGGAATCAGCCCCAGCATTTT. Translating gives CASSYGQGNQPQHF. J is TRBJ1-5 and V is TRBV6-6; maybe TRBD1 (6 bases). Germline loops: CDR1 MNHNY, CDR2 SVGAGI (reference sequence). This CDR3 has 14 amino acids. V lost 2 bases and J 4 bases, leaving 9 bases between the germline ends.

This chain uses TRBV10-3 with TRBJ1-1, with D uncertain. V lost 8 bases, J lost 6 bases, and 16 bases lay in between. The germline V gene has CDR1 ENHRY and CDR2 SYGVKD. The CDR3 loop spans 13 amino acids. The CDR3 spells CAIYSATGAEAFF. The CDR3 DNA reads as TGTGCCATCTATTCGGCGACTGGCGCTGAAGCTTTCTTT.

In its sample, this clone was seen a few times. V and J are TRBV6-5 and TRBJ1-2; D possibly corresponds to TRBD1 (6 bases). V was clipped by 5 bases and J by 8 bases, with 18 bases between them. The germline V gene has CDR1 MNHEY and CDR2 SVGAGI. The CDR3 contains 14 residues. The CDR3 region is CASSEHRGAGGYTF. CDR3 DNA sequence: TGTGCCAGCAGTGAGCATAGGGGGGCCGGAGGCTACACCTTC.

This clone was counted only a few times. V usage is TRBV4-2 and J usage is TRBJ2-3; D is perhaps TRBD1 (6 bases). The CDR3 contains 15 residues. Germline V gene lookup returns CDR1 LGHNA and CDR2 YNFKEQ. The germline V and J ends were trimmed by 0 bases and 4 bases, with 11 bases remaining between them. The CDR3 DNA reads TGTGCCAGCAGCCAAGAAGGGGGATTGGCAGATACGCAGTATTTT. Protein sequence: CASSQEGGLADTQYF.